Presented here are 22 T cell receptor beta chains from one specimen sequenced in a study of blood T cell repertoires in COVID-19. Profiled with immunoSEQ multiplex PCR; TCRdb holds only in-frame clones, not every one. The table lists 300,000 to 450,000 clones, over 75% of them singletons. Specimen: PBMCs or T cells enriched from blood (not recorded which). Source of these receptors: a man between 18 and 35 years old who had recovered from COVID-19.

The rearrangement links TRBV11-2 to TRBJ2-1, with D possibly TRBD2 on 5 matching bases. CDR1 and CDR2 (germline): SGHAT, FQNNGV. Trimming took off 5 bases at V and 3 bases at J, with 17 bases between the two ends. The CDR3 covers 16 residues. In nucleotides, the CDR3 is TGTGCCAGCAGCCAACTAGGGAAAGTTCTCTACAATGAGCAGTTCTTC. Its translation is CASSQLGKVLYNEQFF.

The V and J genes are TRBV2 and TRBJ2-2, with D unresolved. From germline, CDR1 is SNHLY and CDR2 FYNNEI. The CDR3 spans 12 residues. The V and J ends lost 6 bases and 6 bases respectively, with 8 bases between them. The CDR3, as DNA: TGTGCCAGCAGGGGCGACGCCGGGGAGCTGTTTTTT. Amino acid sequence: CASRGDAGELFF.

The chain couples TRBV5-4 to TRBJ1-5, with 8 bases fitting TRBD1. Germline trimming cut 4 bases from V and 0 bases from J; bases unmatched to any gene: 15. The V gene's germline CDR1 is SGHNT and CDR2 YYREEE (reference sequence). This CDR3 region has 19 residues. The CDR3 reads CASSPWGLTGENSNQPQHF. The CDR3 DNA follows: TGTGCCAGCAGCCCTTGGGGGTTGACAGGGGAAAATAGCAATCAGCCCCAGCATTTT.

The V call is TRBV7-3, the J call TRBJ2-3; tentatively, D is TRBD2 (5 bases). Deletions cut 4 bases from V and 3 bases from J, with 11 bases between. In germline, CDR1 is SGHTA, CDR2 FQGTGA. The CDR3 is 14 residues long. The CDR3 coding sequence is TGTGCCAGCAGCTCACTCCGGGAAACAGATACGCAGTATTTT. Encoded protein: CASSSLRETDTQYF.

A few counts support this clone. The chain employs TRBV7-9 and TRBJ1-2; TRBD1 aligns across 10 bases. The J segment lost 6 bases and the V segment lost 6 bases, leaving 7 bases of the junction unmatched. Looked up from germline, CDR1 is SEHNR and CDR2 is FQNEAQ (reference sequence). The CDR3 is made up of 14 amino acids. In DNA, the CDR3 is TGTGCCAGCAGAAATGGGACAGGGGTACATGGCTACACCTTC. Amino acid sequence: CASRNGTGVHGYTF.

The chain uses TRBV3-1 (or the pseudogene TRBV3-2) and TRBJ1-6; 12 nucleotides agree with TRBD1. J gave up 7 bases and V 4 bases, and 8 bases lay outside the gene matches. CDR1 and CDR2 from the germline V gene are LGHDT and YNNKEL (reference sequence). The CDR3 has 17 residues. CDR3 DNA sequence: TGTGCCAGCAGCCCAGGGACAGGGGGCGCAGGGAATTCACCCCTCCACTTT. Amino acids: CASSPGTGGAGNSPLHF.

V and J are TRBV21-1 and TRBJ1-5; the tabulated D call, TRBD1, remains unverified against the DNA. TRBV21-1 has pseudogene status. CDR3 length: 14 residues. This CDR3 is CASSNRDKGVPQHF. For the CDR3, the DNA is TGTGCCAGCAGCAACCGGGACAAAGGGGTTCCCCAGCATTTT.

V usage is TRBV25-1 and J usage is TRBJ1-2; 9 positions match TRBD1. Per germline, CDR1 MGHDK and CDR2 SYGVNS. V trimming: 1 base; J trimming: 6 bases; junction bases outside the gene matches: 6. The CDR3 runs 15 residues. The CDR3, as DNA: TGTGCCAGCAGTGAATGGGTGGACAGGGGCAATGGCTACACCTTC. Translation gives CASSEWVDRGNGYTF.

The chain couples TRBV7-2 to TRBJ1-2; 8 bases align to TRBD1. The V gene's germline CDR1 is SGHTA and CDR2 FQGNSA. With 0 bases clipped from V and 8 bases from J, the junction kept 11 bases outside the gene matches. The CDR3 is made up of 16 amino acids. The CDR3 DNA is TGTGCCAGCAGCTTAGCCCCACCAGGGACAGGCGGAGGCTACACCTTC. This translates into CASSLAPPGTGGGYTF.

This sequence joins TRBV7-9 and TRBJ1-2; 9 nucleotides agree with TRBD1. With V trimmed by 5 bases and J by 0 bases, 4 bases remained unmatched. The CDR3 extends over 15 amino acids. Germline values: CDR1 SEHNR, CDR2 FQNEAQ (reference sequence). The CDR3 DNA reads TGTGCCAGCAGCGCTAACAGGGGGCCTAACTATGGCTACACCTTC. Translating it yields CASSANRGPNYGYTF.

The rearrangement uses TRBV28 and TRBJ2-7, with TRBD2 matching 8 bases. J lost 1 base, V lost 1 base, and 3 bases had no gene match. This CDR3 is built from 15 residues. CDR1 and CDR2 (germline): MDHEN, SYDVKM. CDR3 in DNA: TGTGCCAGCAGTTTATTTTCTAGCGGGTCCTACGAGCAGTACTTC. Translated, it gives CASSLFSSGSYEQYF.

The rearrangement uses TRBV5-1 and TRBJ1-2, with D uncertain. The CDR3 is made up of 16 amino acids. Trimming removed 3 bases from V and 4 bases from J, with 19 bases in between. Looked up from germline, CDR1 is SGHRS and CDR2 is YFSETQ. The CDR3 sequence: CASSSLAGTTIYGYTF. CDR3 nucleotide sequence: TGCGCCAGCAGCTCACTAGCGGGAACAACTATCTATGGCTACACCTTC.

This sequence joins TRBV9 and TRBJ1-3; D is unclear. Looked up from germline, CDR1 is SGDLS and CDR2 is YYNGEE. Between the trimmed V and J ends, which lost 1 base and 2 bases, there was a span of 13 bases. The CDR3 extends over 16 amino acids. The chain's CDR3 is CASSVSGFQAGNTIYF. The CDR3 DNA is TGTGCCAGCAGCGTAAGCGGGTTTCAGGCTGGAAACACCATATATTTT.

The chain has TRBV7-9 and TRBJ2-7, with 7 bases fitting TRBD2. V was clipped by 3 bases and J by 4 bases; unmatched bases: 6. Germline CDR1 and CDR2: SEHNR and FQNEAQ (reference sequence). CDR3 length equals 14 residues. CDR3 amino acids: CASSFGGGRYEQYF. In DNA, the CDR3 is TGTGCCAGCAGCTTTGGGGGAGGGCGATACGAGCAGTACTTC.

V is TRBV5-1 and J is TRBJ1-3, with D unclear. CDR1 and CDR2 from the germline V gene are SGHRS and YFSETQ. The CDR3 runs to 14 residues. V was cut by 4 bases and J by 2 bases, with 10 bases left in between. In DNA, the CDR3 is TGCGCCAGCAGCCCAACGACAACTGGAAACACCATATATTTT. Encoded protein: CASSPTTTGNTIYF.

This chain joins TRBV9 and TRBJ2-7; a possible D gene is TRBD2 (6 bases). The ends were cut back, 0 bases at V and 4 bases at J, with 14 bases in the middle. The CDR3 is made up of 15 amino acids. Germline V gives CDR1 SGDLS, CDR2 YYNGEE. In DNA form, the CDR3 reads TGTGCCAGCAGCGTAGAAGGGCTGGGGGGTTACGAGCAGTACTTC. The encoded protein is CASSVEGLGGYEQYF.

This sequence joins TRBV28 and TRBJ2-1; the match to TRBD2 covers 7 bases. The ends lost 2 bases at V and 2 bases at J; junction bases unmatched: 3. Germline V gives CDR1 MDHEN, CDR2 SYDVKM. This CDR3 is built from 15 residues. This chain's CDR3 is CASSLGAGPYNEQFF. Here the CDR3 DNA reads TGTGCCAGCAGTTTAGGAGCGGGACCCTACAATGAGCAGTTCTTC.

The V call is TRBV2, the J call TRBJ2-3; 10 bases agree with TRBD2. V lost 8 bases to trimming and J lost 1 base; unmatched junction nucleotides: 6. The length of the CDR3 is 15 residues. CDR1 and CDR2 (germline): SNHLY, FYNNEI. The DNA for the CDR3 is TGTGCCAGCGGCCCCGGGACTAGCGGCACAGATACGCAGTATTTT. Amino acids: CASGPGTSGTDTQYF.

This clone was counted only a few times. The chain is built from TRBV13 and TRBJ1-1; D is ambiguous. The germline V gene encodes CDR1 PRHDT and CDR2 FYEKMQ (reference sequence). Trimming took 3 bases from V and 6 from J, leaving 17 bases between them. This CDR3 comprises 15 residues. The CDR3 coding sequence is TGTGCCAGCAGCTTCAGGAGTGGTGGAGGCGCTGAAGCTTTCTTT. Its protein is CASSFRSGGGAEAFF.

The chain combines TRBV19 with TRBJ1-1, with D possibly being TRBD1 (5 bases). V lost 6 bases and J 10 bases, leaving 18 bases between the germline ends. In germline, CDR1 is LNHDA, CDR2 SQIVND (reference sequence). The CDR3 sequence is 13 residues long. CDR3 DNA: TGTGCCAGTAGCAGGGAGGGGCAGGGTGGAGCTTTCTTT. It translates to CASSREGQGGAFF.

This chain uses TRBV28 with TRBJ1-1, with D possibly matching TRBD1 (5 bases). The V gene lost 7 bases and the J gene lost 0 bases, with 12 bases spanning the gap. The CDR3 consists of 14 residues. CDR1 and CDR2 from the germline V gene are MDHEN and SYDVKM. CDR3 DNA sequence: TGTGCCAGCAAGGGGCAGAACCTGAACACTGAAGCTTTCTTT. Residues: CASKGQNLNTEAFF.

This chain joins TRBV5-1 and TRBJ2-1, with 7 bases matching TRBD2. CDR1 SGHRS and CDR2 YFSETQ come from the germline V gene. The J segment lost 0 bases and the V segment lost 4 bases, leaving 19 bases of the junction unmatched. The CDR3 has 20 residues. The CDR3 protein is CASSGDTSVTTMSSYNEQFF. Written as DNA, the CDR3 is TGCGCCAGCAGCGGAGACACTAGCGTCACTACCATGAGCTCCTACAATGAGCAGTTCTTC.